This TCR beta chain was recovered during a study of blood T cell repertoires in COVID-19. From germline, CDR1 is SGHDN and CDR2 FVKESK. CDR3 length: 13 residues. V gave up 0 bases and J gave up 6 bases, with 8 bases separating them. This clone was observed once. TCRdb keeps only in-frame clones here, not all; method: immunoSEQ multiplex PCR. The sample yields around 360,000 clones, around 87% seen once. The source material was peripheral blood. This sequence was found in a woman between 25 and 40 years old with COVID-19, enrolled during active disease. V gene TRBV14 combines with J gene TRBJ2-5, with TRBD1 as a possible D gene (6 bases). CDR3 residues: CASSQDGGQTQYF. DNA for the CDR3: TGTGCCAGCAGCCAAGATGGGGGCCAGACCCAGTACTTC.